The clone carrying this T cell receptor beta chain has at least ten counts. Its cognate antigen is unknown. This sample is part of a study of CD8 T cells in ankylosing spondylitis. MiXCR was run by TCRdb on the 5' RACE reads, yielding one entry per CDR3 protein. Of some 220,000 distinct CDR3 sequences in the sample, less than 9.5% were seen once. Trimming left V 4 bases short and J 6 bases short, with 8 bases between. Per the germline V gene, CDR1 is SGHDT and CDR2 is YYEEEE. CDR3 length equals 12 residues. Whole-study findings and limits: Typical of ankylosing spondylitis blood, it appeared, was a TCR beta motif of roughly eight highly homologous variants. In synovial fluid and blood from reactive arthritis, some motif variants were previously reported. Reportedly, disease-linked clones are significantly enriched in ankylosing spondylitis patients' matched synovial fluid.

The source material was blood, either unsorted or a sorted T cell fraction (not recorded which). This TCR was recovered from a female donor with ankylosing spondylitis or in good health (not recorded which). V is TRBV5-6 and J is TRBJ1-5, with D possibly TRBD1 on 6 matching bases. This CDR3 is CASSLGAQPQHF. As DNA, the CDR3 is TGTGCCAGCAGCCTGGGGGCTCAGCCCCAGCATTTT. Full variable domain (rest looked up from reference TRBV5-6 and TRBJ1-5): DAGVTQSPTHLIKTRGQQVTLRCSPKSGHDTVSWYQQALGQGPQFIFQYYEEEERQRGNFPDRFSGHQFPNYSSELNVNALLLGDSALYLCASSLGAQPQHFGDGTRLSIL.